Below, 8 T cell receptor beta chains from the same sample are listed, as sequenced in a study of shared clonotypes between healthy human individuals. Measured with immunoSEQ multiplex PCR; TCRdb has only the in-frame clones, and not every one. The sample holds around 200,000 clones, 65% to 80% seen once. Sequencing used memory CD4+ T cells sorted from blood. Noted subset: CD45RA-negative fraction. These receptor sequences come from a young man in good health.

This clone was seen a handful of times. The chain carries TRBV2 and TRBJ1-4; tentatively, D is TRBD1 (5 bases). There are 14 residues in the CDR3. CDR1 and CDR2 (germline): SNHLY, FYNNEI. Trimming stripped 6 bases from V and 13 bases from J, with 21 bases between. The CDR3 spells CASRRDRTSGLLFF. CDR3 in DNA: TGTGCCAGCAGACGGGACCGTACGTCAGGGCTACTGTTTTTT.

This clone was seen many times. CDR3 in amino acids: CASSPPTQGNTIYF. The CDR3 bases are TGTGCCAGCAGCCCCCCGACGCAAGGAAACACCATATATTTT. This chain joins TRBV7-8 and TRBJ1-3; D gene unclear. CDR1 and CDR2 (germline): SGHVS, FQNEAQ. Trimming shortened V by 5 bases and J by 4 bases, and 12 bases separated the two germline ends. The length of the CDR3 is 14 residues.

The CDR3 protein is CASKGDAGDYNEQFF. As DNA, the CDR3 is TGTGCCAGCAAGGGGGACGCGGGCGATTACAATGAGCAGTTCTTC. The J gene is TRBJ2-1, the V gene TRBV2, with D tentatively TRBD1 (6 bases). Germline V gives CDR1 SNHLY, CDR2 FYNNEI. Trimming shortened V by 7 bases and J by 4 bases, and 17 bases separated the two germline ends. The CDR3 length is 15 residues.

A few counts support this clone. This chain joins TRBV5-1 and TRBJ2-4, with D unclear. CDR3 length: 13 amino acids. V was pared by 2 bases and J by 8 bases, with 11 bases between. Germline loops: CDR1 SGHRS, CDR2 YFSETQ. This CDR3 is CASSLEPSDIQYF. CDR3 DNA sequence: TGCGCCAGCAGCTTAGAACCTAGTGACATTCAGTACTTC.

The chain joins TRBV5-4 to TRBJ2-1; TRBD1 agrees at 10 bases. This CDR3 contains 15 residues. V lost 4 bases and J lost 15; bases outside the gene matches: 16. Germline V gene sequence: CDR1 SGHNT, CDR2 YYREEE (reference sequence). The CDR3 sequence: CASSGTGELDLDPFF. CDR3 DNA: TGTGCCAGCAGCGGGACAGGGGAGTTGGACCTAGATCCGTTCTTC.

V gene TRBV30 combines with J gene TRBJ2-1; 8 bases are a match to TRBD2. After removal of 2 bases from V and 8 bases from J, the junction contained 5 bases not matched to a gene. The CDR3 has 13 residues. The germline CDR1 and CDR2 sequences are GTSNPN and SVGIG (reference sequence). Here the CDR3 reads CAWSSGSYYEQFF. The CDR3 DNA reads as TGTGCCTGGAGTAGCGGGAGTTACTATGAGCAGTTCTTC.

The sample holds one count of this clone. The rearrangement joins TRBV2 to TRBJ2-3; no clear D gene. CDR3 length equals 14 residues. V was trimmed by 8 bases and J by 0 bases, leaving 12 bases between them. The germline V gene has CDR1 SNHLY and CDR2 FYNNEI. The CDR3 region is CASLGRLSTDTQYF. For the CDR3, the DNA is TGTGCCAGCCTTGGACGCCTTAGCACAGATACGCAGTATTTT.

The chain combines TRBV11-3 with TRBJ1-1; weak D call: TRBD1 (6 bases). The CDR3 loop spans 15 amino acids. Per germline, CDR1 SGHNT and CDR2 YENEEA. V was cut by 5 bases and J by 0 bases, with 13 bases left in between. The CDR3 spells CASSPRGDMNTEAFF. The CDR3 coding sequence is TGTGCCAGCAGCCCTCGTGGGGACATGAACACTGAAGCTTTCTTT.